This TCR beta chain appears in the sequencing data of a study of chemoradiotherapy in HPV16-positive cancers. Samples were taken several times over chemoradiotherapy. The method was immunoSEQ multiplex PCR; TCRdb's version includes in-frame clones alone and lacks a portion of them. Altogether about 9,200 clones are present, around 75% being singletons, with the ten largest covering roughly two fifths. The source material was tumor tissue, sampled from a patient who underwent chemoradiotherapy. This clonotype was sampled from a human donor with HPV-associated anogenital cancer.

Here the CDR3 DNA reads TGTGCCAGCAGCGCGGACCCAAACCCCAATCAGCCCCAGCATTTT. This encodes CASSADPNPNQPQHF. This rearrangement joins TRBV7-2 to TRBJ1-5; D is unresolved. V lost 5 bases and J 3 bases, leaving 14 bases between the germline ends. The germline CDR1 and CDR2 sequences are SGHTA and FQGNSA. The CDR3 extends over 15 amino acids. The whole variable domain, filled in from reference TRBV7-2 and TRBJ1-5, reads GAGVSQSPSNKVTEKGKDVELRCDPISGHTALYWYRQSLGQGLEFLIYFQGNSAPDKSGLPSDRFSAERTGGSVSTLTIQRTQQEDSAVYLCASSADPNPNQPQHFGDGTRLSIL.